This section outlines one TCR beta chain sequence together with its context. 13 Jbeta primers and 60 Vbeta primers were used for the PCR. Libraries were prepared by immunoSEQ multiplex PCR; TCRdb keeps only in-frame clonotypes and omits some of them. The table records 120,000 to 150,000 clones, roughly 79% of them present only once. The entry originates in a study of cytomegalovirus exposure and HLA in healthy donors. The CDR3 loop spans 14 amino acids. The trim removed 7 bases at V and 5 bases at J, leaving 10 bases unmatched. Looked up from germline, CDR1 is SGHVS and CDR2 is FQNEAQ. Sample: PBMCs. This sequence originates from a woman in her thirties in good health and CMV-seronegative. This rearrangement joins TRBV7-8 to TRBJ2-7; 8 bases fit TRBD1. The CDR3 DNA reads TGTGCCAGCACCATAAGGGCAGGGGGCGACGAGCAGTACTTC. This sequence encodes CASTIRAGGDEQYF.